The 17 T cell receptor beta chains presented below share a single source sample, sequenced in a study of T cell changes during pregnancy in multiple sclerosis. The protocol was immunoSEQ multiplex PCR, while the TCRdb copy is restricted to in-frame clones and leaves out a portion. The repertoire holds roughly 49,000 clones, with around 95% as singletons. The specimen comprised CD8+ T cells from peripheral blood mononuclear cells, sampled after pregnancy. Every receptor here comes from a female donor with multiple sclerosis, enrolled in a pregnancy study.

The rearrangement joins TRBV2 to TRBJ2-1, with 13 positions matching TRBD2. The CDR3 is made up of 15 amino acids. In germline, CDR1 is SNHLY, CDR2 FYNNEI. Germline trimming cut 4 bases from V and 6 bases from J; bases unmatched to any gene: 3. This chain's CDR3 is CASSVLAGGGNEQFF. In DNA, the CDR3 is TGTGCCAGCAGTGTACTAGCGGGAGGGGGCAATGAGCAGTTCTTC.

The chain carries TRBV5-1 and TRBJ2-7; 12 bases fit TRBD1. The junction had 2 bases not matched to a gene; V was cut back by 4 bases and J by 6 bases. This CDR3 is built from 13 residues. CDR1 and CDR2 (germline): SGHRS, YFSETQ. The CDR3 nucleotides are TGCGCCAGCAGCCGGGACAGGGGGCGCGAGCAGTACTTC. It is translated as CASSRDRGREQYF.

The V gene is TRBV4-1, the J gene TRBJ2-5; TRBD1 agrees at 9 bases. The end of the DNA fits TRBJ2-7 better, so the J call may be wrong. This CDR3 is 16 amino acids long. Germline CDR1 reads MGHRA; CDR2 reads YSYEKL. For the CDR3, the DNA is TGCGCCAGCAGCCAAGCTAGCCGGGACAGGGTACACGAGCAGTACTTC. Protein: CASSQASRDRVHEQYF.

This clone was counted once. The rearrangement joins TRBV7-9 to TRBJ2-5; 13 nucleotides align to TRBD2. With 5 bases clipped from V and 7 bases from J, the junction kept 7 bases outside the gene matches. This CDR3 spans 15 amino acids. Per the germline V gene, CDR1 is SEHNR and CDR2 is FQNEAQ (reference sequence). CDR3 region: CASSPGTSGIWTQYF. The CDR3 DNA reads TGTGCCAGCAGCCCCGGGACTAGCGGGATTTGGACCCAGTACTTC.

The chain is built from TRBV7-9 and TRBJ2-1, with D possibly being TRBD2 (5 bases). V lost 5 bases and J 1 base, leaving 12 bases between the germline ends. CDR1 and CDR2 from the germline V gene are SEHNR and FQNEAQ (reference sequence). The CDR3 runs to 15 residues. The CDR3 protein is CASSPRVGSYNEQFF. CDR3 nucleotide sequence: TGTGCCAGCAGCCCGCGGGTTGGGTCCTACAATGAGCAGTTCTTC.

CDR3 in DNA: TGTGCCAGCAGCGACAAGAACAGGGATAACGTCCTGACTTTC. Residues: CASSDKNRDNVLTF. V is TRBV9 and J is TRBJ2-6; a possible D gene is TRBD1 (6 bases). From germline, CDR1 is SGDLS and CDR2 YYNGEE. V lost 3 bases and J lost 10, with 14 bases in between. The CDR3 is 14 residues long.

The chain carries TRBV7-9 and TRBJ1-1; no clear D. Germline values: CDR1 SEHNR, CDR2 FQNEAQ (reference sequence). There are 14 residues in the CDR3. Trimming stripped 1 base from V and 0 bases from J, with 6 bases between. Written as DNA, the CDR3 is TGTGCCAGCAGCTTAGGACTTTTGAACACTGAAGCTTTCTTT. It specifies CASSLGLLNTEAFF.

The gene calls are TRBV27 and TRBJ1-2; 7 bases map to TRBD1. The V segment lost 6 bases and the J segment 3 bases; nucleotides outside the gene matches: 4. Germline V gene lookup returns CDR1 MNHEY and CDR2 SMNVEV (reference sequence). CDR3 size: 13 residues. CDR3 DNA sequence: TGTGCCAGCAGCCCCAGGGGGGACTATGGCTACACCTTC. Its translation is CASSPRGDYGYTF.

The CDR3 is CASSTAIAPMNTEAFF. CDR3 DNA: TGCGCCAGCAGCACCGCCATAGCACCAATGAACACTGAAGCTTTCTTT. The rearrangement links TRBV5-1 to TRBJ1-1; no firm D call. Germline CDR1 SGHRS, CDR2 YFSETQ. The CDR3 is made up of 16 amino acids. V lost 4 bases and J lost 0, with 16 bases in between. Together with reference TRBV5-1 and TRBJ1-1, the CDR3 gives the full variable domain: KAGVTQTPRYLIKTRGQQVTLSCSPISGHRSVSWYQQTPGQGLQFLFEYFSETQRNKGNFPGRFSGRQFSNSRSEMNVSTLELGDSALYLCASSTAIAPMNTEAFFGQGTRLTVV.

This chain's CDR3 is CATGNSYTEAFF. CDR3 DNA sequence: TGTGCCACAGGTAATAGCTACACTGAAGCTTTCTTT. This chain uses TRBV15 with TRBJ1-1, with no clear D. V gave up 9 bases and J gave up 3 bases, with 11 bases separating them. The CDR3 is 12 amino acids. Germline CDR1 LNHNV, CDR2 YYDKDF (reference sequence).

This chain connects TRBV5-1 to TRBJ2-1; D is perhaps TRBD1 (6 bases). V lost 5 bases to trimming and J lost 8 bases, with 11 bases between them. This CDR3 is built from 12 residues. Germline CDR1 and CDR2: SGHRS and YFSETQ. CDR3 nucleotides: TGCGCCAGCAGGGTGGGGGCGGATGAGCAGTTCTTC. It translates to CASRVGADEQFF.

The CDR3 bases are TGTGCCAGCAGTATGAGCTCTAACTATGGCTACACCTTC. It translates to CASSMSSNYGYTF. This sequence joins TRBV6-5 and TRBJ1-2; D gene ambiguous. This CDR3 contains 13 residues. Trimming took off 5 bases at V and 0 bases at J, with 7 bases between the two ends. Germline V gives CDR1 MNHEY, CDR2 SVGAGI.

The rearrangement joins TRBV28 to TRBJ2-1, with D perhaps TRBD2 (5 bases). Germline V CDR1 and CDR2: MDHEN, SYDVKM. V was pared by 2 bases and J by 9 bases, with 14 bases between. The CDR3 is 14 amino acids. For the CDR3, the DNA is TGTGCCAGCAGTTTACGGCAGAGTCGGGGTGAGCAGTTCTTC. Protein product: CASSLRQSRGEQFF.

The V and J genes are TRBV10-2 and TRBJ2-3, with D possibly matching TRBD2 (5 bases). V lost 6 bases and J 6 bases, leaving 13 bases between the germline ends. This CDR3 is built from 13 residues. The germline CDR1 and CDR2 sequences are WSHSY and SAAADI. CDR3 in amino acids: CASSVDWSDTQYF. CDR3 sequence (DNA): TGCGCCAGCAGCGTGGACTGGAGCGATACGCAGTATTTT.

This rearrangement joins TRBV5-1 to TRBJ2-7; D ambiguous. Germline values: CDR1 SGHRS, CDR2 YFSETQ. V was trimmed by 0 bases and J by 2 bases, leaving 6 bases between them. The CDR3 is made up of 13 amino acids. As DNA, the CDR3 is TGCGCCAGCAGCTTGGGGGCAGCCTACGAGCAGTACTTC. Amino acid sequence: CASSLGAAYEQYF.

The J gene is TRBJ2-7, the V gene TRBV7-2, with D maybe TRBD1 (6 bases). Germline CDR1 reads SGHTA; CDR2 reads FQGNSA. The length of the CDR3 is 13 residues. V lost 5 bases to trimming and J lost 3 bases, with 11 bases between them. The CDR3 sequence: CASSAPDSYEQYF. The CDR3, as DNA: TGTGCCAGCAGCGCGCCGGACAGCTACGAGCAGTACTTC.

The V and J genes are TRBV7-2 and TRBJ2-1; possible D gene TRBD2, 6 bases. There are 13 residues in the CDR3. Trimming took off 0 bases at V and 8 bases at J, with 8 bases between the two ends. CDR1 and CDR2 (germline): SGHTA, FQGNSA. In DNA form, the CDR3 reads TGTGCCAGCAGCTTAGCTAGCGGCCATGAGCAGTTCTTC. Residues: CASSLASGHEQFF.